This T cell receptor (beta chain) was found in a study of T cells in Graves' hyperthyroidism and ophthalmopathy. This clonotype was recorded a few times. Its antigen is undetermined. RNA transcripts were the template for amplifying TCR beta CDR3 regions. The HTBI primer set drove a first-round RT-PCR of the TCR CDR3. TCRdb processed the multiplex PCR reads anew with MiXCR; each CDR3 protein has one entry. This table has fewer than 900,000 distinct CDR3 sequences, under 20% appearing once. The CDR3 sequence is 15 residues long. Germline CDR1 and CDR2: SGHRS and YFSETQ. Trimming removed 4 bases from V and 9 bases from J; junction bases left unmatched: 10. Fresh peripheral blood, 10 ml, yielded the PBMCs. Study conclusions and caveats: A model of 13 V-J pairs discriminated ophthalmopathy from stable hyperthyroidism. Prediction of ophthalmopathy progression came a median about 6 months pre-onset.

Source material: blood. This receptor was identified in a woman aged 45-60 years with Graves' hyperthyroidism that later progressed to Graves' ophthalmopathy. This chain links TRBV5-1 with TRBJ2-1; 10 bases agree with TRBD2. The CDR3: CASSPRTSGGTEQFF. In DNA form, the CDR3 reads TGCGCCAGCAGCCCGAGGACTAGCGGAGGGACTGAGCAGTTCTTC. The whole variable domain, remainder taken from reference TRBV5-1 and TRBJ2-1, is KAGVTQTPRYLIKTRGQQVTLSCSPISGHRSVSWYQQTPGQGLQFLFEYFSETQRNKGNFPGRFSGRQFSNSRSEMNVSTLELGDSALYLCASSPRTSGGTEQFFGPGTRLTVL.